The 28 T cell receptor beta chains given below trace back to one sample, sequenced in a study of cytomegalovirus exposure and HLA in healthy donors (dated by TCRdb to the late 2010s). Receptor amplification or capture employed the immunoSEQ multiplex PCR assay. For the multiplex PCR, a mixture combining 60 forward primers for TCR Vbeta segments and 13 reverse primers for TCR Jbeta segments was used. TCRdb obtained this table from immuneACCESS and retained in-frame rearrangements with V and J assigned. These tables miss some clones; where compared with another copy, unresolved V genes account for less than half of the shortfall, and the remainder is unexplained. The sample includes about 170,000 clones, with around 85% observed a single time. Jointly, the top ten make up 1% of the sample. The sample taken for sequencing was PBMCs. The receptors stem from a boy between 2 and 10 years old in good health and CMV-seronegative.

This clone was seen a few times. The V call is TRBV6-1, the J call TRBJ1-2; D is unresolved. Germline lookup yields CDR1 MNHNS and CDR2 SASEGT. V lost 4 bases and J 2 bases, leaving 11 bases between the germline ends. The CDR3 length is 14 residues. As DNA, the CDR3 is TGTGCCAGCAGTGTAGCACCCCAGAACTATGGCTACACCTTC. Amino acid sequence: CASSVAPQNYGYTF.

This rearrangement joins TRBV4-1 to TRBJ1-1, with D uncertain. This CDR3 is built from 14 residues. The V end lost 3 bases, the J end lost 3 bases, and 11 bases lay between the germline ends. CDR1 is MGHRA and CDR2 is YSYEKL in the germline V gene. In DNA form, the CDR3 reads TGCGCCAGCAGCCATACTATGTTGGACACTGAAGCTTTCTTT. Protein product: CASSHTMLDTEAFF.

This clone was found a few times. V is TRBV5-4 and J is TRBJ2-6; D might be TRBD2 (5 bases). V dropped 5 bases and J dropped 1 base, with 13 bases sitting between them. CDR1 is SGHNT and CDR2 is YYREEE in the germline V gene (reference sequence). The CDR3 length is 16 residues. In nucleotides, the CDR3 is TGTGCCAGCAGGAGGGCACTACAGTCTGGGGCCAACGTCCTGACTTTC. Protein product: CASRRALQSGANVLTF.

The V gene is TRBV27, the J gene TRBJ1-5; D is uncertain. The V and J ends lost 3 bases and 7 bases respectively, with 10 bases between them. Germline CDR1 reads MNHEY; CDR2 reads SMNVEV (reference sequence). The CDR3 has 13 residues. CDR3 sequence: CASSFGTRQPQHF. CDR3 DNA: TGTGCCAGCAGTTTTGGAACTAGGCAGCCCCAGCATTTT.

The chain recombines TRBV7-9 with TRBJ2-1; possible D gene TRBD2, 7 bases. The CDR3 sequence is 17 residues long. Trimming took off 5 bases at V and 0 bases at J, with 17 bases between the two ends. Germline CDR1 reads SEHNR; CDR2 reads FQNEAQ (reference sequence). This CDR3 reads CASSPVGRGTSYNEQFF. DNA of the CDR3: TGTGCCAGCAGCCCCGTTGGGAGGGGGACCTCCTACAATGAGCAGTTCTTC.

The rearrangement links TRBV28 to TRBJ1-5; no firm D call. Germline CDR1 reads MDHEN; CDR2 reads SYDVKM. V was trimmed by 3 bases and J by 2 bases, leaving 17 bases between them. The CDR3 consists of 17 residues. In DNA form, the CDR3 reads TGTGCCAGCAGTTTGTTGGGCGGGAGCGAGGGCAATCAGCCCCAGCATTTT. It translates to CASSLLGGSEGNQPQHF.

The CDR3 DNA reads as TGTGCCAGCAGTTTCGGTGTCCGGGGGACTAATGAAAAACTGTTTTTT. It specifies CASSFGVRGTNEKLFF. The chain uses TRBV27 and TRBJ1-4; D possibly corresponds to TRBD1 (5 bases). This CDR3 has 16 amino acids. V was pared by 3 bases and J by 2 bases, with 13 bases between. Germline V lookup: CDR1 MNHEY, CDR2 SMNVEV (reference sequence). The full variable domain, completed using reference TRBV27 and TRBJ1-4, is EAQVTQNPRYLITVTGKKLTVTCSQNMNHEYMSWYRQDPGLGLRQIYYSMNVEVTDKGDVPEGYKVSRKEKRNFPLILESPSPNQTSLYFCASSFGVRGTNEKLFFGSGTQLSVL.

Points on this clone: Other DNA sequences in the sample encode the same CDR3. V and J are TRBV5-6 and TRBJ1-5; weak D call: TRBD1 (6 bases). Per the germline V gene, CDR1 is SGHDT and CDR2 is YYEEEE. V gave up 2 bases and J gave up 2 bases, with 8 bases separating them. The CDR3 is made up of 14 amino acids. In nucleotides, the CDR3 is TGTGCCAGCAGCTTATCAGGGGGCAATCAGCCCCAGCATTTT. Translated, it gives CASSLSGGNQPQHF.

In its sample, this clone was seen a few times. The chain is built from TRBV28 and TRBJ1-1, with D possibly TRBD1 on 5 matching bases. Germline V lookup: CDR1 MDHEN, CDR2 SYDVKM. The CDR3 is made up of 14 amino acids. The V end lost 4 bases, the J end lost 2 bases, and 11 bases lay between the germline ends. The CDR3 nucleotides are TGTGCCAGCAGTTCGGACACTGCTAACACTGAAGCTTTCTTT. Translation gives CASSSDTANTEAFF.

This clone was seen once. In DNA, the CDR3 is TGTGCCAGCGGGAGGGGAGATACGCAGTATTTT. Translating it yields CASGRGDTQYF. The V call is TRBV2, the J call TRBJ2-3; 7 bases match TRBD2. The CDR3 loop spans 11 amino acids. The germline V gene encodes CDR1 SNHLY and CDR2 FYNNEI. The V and J ends lost 8 bases and 5 bases, in that order; junction bases with no gene match: 1.

This chain joins TRBV5-1 and TRBJ1-2; TRBD1 agrees at 10 bases. Germline values: CDR1 SGHRS, CDR2 YFSETQ. CDR3 length: 17 residues. V shed 2 bases, J shed 5 bases, and the junction held 12 bases outside the gene matches. The CDR3 loop is CASSFGLDRGRKYGYTF. The CDR3 bases are TGCGCCAGCAGCTTTGGACTTGACAGGGGGCGCAAATATGGCTACACCTTC.

The chain joins TRBV30 to TRBJ2-3, with 7 nucleotides matching TRBD1. The germline V gene encodes CDR1 GTSNPN and CDR2 SVGIG (reference sequence). The CDR3 spans 17 residues. Germline trimming cut 1 base from V and 0 bases from J; bases unmatched to any gene: 10. The chain's CDR3 is CAWSGDSPSASTDTQYF. CDR3 sequence (DNA): TGTGCCTGGAGTGGGGACAGCCCGTCCGCTAGCACAGATACGCAGTATTTT.

The V and J genes are TRBV19 and TRBJ1-4; 7 positions match TRBD1. The CDR3 contains 14 residues. The ends lost 7 bases at V and 4 bases at J; junction bases unmatched: 6. The germline gives CDR1 LNHDA, CDR2 SQIVND (reference sequence). CDR3 in amino acids: CASNLRQGNEKLFF. For the CDR3, the DNA is TGTGCCAGTAACCTCCGACAGGGTAATGAAAAACTGTTTTTT.

CDR3 loop: CASSPVRTENTGELFF. The DNA for the CDR3 is TGTGCCAGCAGCCCGGTGAGGACAGAGAACACCGGGGAGCTGTTTTTT. The chain joins TRBV11-2 to TRBJ2-2, with D perhaps TRBD1 (6 bases). Germline V CDR1 and CDR2: SGHAT, FQNNGV. The length of the CDR3 is 16 residues. Trimming cost V 5 bases and J 1 base, with 14 bases left between them. Together with reference TRBV11-2 and TRBJ2-2, the CDR3 gives the full variable domain: EAGVAQSPRYKIIEKRQSVAFWCNPISGHATLYWYQQILGQGPKLLIQFQNNGVVDDSQLPKDRFSAERLKGVDSTLKIQPAKLEDSAVYLCASSPVRTENTGELFFGEGSRLTVL.

This clone occurred once. The rearrangement joins TRBV28 to TRBJ2-1, with a possible D match to TRBD1 (5 bases). Trimming took off 5 bases at V and 4 bases at J, with 18 bases between the two ends. The CDR3 contains 16 residues. The V gene's germline CDR1 is MDHEN and CDR2 SYDVKM. CDR3 amino acids: CASSPTTPDTYNEQFF. CDR3 nucleotide sequence: TGTGCCAGCAGTCCGACCACACCGGACACGTACAATGAGCAGTTCTTC.

V and J are TRBV10-2 and TRBJ2-3; D unresolved. Trimming pared 0 bases from V and 4 bases from J, leaving 11 bases between. The CDR3 contains 15 residues. Germline assignment: CDR1 WSHSY and CDR2 SAAADI. The CDR3 region is CASSESLGSPDTQYF. The CDR3, as DNA: TGCGCCAGCAGTGAGTCGCTAGGCTCCCCAGATACGCAGTATTTT.

The rearrangement uses TRBV5-4 and TRBJ1-1; 7 bases are a match to TRBD1. Germline CDR1 is SGHNT and CDR2 is YYREEE (reference sequence). The junction had 6 bases not matched to a gene; V was cut back by 2 bases and J by 8 bases. This CDR3 is built from 13 residues. Written as DNA, the CDR3 is TGTGCCAGCAGCTTAGGGGGCATGAGGGAAGCTTTCTTT. As protein: CASSLGGMREAFF.

This chain links TRBV11-2 with TRBJ1-1; D possibly corresponds to TRBD1 (6 bases). Trimming removed 2 bases at V and 5 bases at J, with 15 bases between. Germline V gives CDR1 SGHAT, CDR2 FQNNGV. The CDR3 spans 15 residues. The CDR3 loop reads CASSLIKGRGTEAFF. The CDR3 DNA reads as TGTGCCAGCAGCTTAATAAAAGGCAGGGGAACTGAAGCTTTCTTT.

V and J are TRBV10-2 and TRBJ1-1; TRBD1 matches 7 bases. Germline V gene lookup returns CDR1 WSHSY and CDR2 SAAADI. Trimming cost V 7 bases and J 5 bases; bases outside gene matches: 13. The CDR3 contains 15 residues. DNA of the CDR3: TGCGCCAGCAAAGCGAGGGGGCGACAAGGAACTGAAGCTTTCTTT. This sequence encodes CASKARGRQGTEAFF.

This sequence joins TRBV6-1 and TRBJ2-3; 7 bases match TRBD2. Germline V gene lookup returns CDR1 MNHNS and CDR2 SASEGT. The trim removed 6 bases at V and 1 base at J, leaving 7 bases unmatched. The CDR3 sequence is 15 residues long. CDR3 bases: TGTGCCAGCAGCCTACCTAGCGGACGCACAGATACGCAGTATTTT. Its protein product is CASSLPSGRTDTQYF.

J is TRBJ1-2 and V is TRBV2; 12 bases line up with TRBD1. The CDR3 has 18 residues. The V gene end was trimmed by 2 bases and the J gene end by 5 bases; junction bases not matched to a gene: 12. CDR1 and CDR2 (germline): SNHLY, FYNNEI. The CDR3 spells CASSERFGTGGLDYGYTF. Written as DNA, the CDR3 is TGTGCCAGCAGTGAAAGGTTCGGGACAGGGGGCCTCGATTATGGCTACACCTTC.

The genes are TRBV9 and TRBJ2-3, with 7 bases identical to TRBD2. V gave up 4 bases and J gave up 1 base; unmatched junction bases: 6. Germline CDR1 SGDLS, CDR2 YYNGEE. The CDR3 consists of 15 residues. The CDR3: CASSPREGGTDTQYF. CDR3 bases: TGTGCCAGCAGCCCCAGGGAGGGTGGCACAGATACGCAGTATTTT.

Here the CDR3 reads CASSQERLAAQETQYF. CDR3 in DNA: TGTGCCAGCAGCCAAGAAAGACTAGCGGCCCAAGAGACCCAGTACTTC. V is TRBV14 and J is TRBJ2-5; 9 bases fit TRBD2. V lost 0 bases and J lost 1; bases outside the gene matches: 3. Germline V gene data show CDR1 as SGHDN and CDR2 as FVKESK. The CDR3 loop spans 16 amino acids.

The V call is TRBV11-2, the J call TRBJ2-1, with 15 bases matching TRBD2. The germline gives CDR1 SGHAT, CDR2 FQNNGV. CDR3 length: 17 residues. V was clipped by 5 bases and J by 3 bases; unmatched bases: 5. CDR3 loop: CASSPGLAGGIYNEQFF. For the CDR3, the DNA is TGTGCCAGCAGCCCCGGACTAGCGGGAGGGATCTACAATGAGCAGTTCTTC. The entire variable domain, with the rest obtained from reference TRBV11-2 and TRBJ2-1, is as follows: EAGVAQSPRYKIIEKRQSVAFWCNPISGHATLYWYQQILGQGPKLLIQFQNNGVVDDSQLPKDRFSAERLKGVDSTLKIQPAKLEDSAVYLCASSPGLAGGIYNEQFFGPGTRLTVL.

This clone came up a few times. J is TRBJ2-7 and V is TRBV5-4, with 7 positions matching TRBD1. V trimming: 2 bases; J trimming: 3 bases; junction bases outside the gene matches: 8. Germline assignment: CDR1 SGHNT and CDR2 YYREEE (reference sequence). The CDR3 sequence is 15 residues long. The CDR3 bases are TGTGCCAGCAGCTTAGGGACAGTAGGTTTCTACGAGCAGTACGTC. Protein product: CASSLGTVGFYEQYV.

The rearrangement uses TRBV15 and TRBJ1-2; 9 bases fit TRBD1. Germline-derived CDR1 and CDR2 are LNHNV and YYDKDF (reference sequence). Losses at the gene ends were 5 bases for V and 9 bases for J; bases not matched to a gene: 7. This CDR3 has 13 residues. The CDR3 coding sequence is TGTGCCACCAGCGCGGACAGGGGTTACCGCTACACCTTC. Amino acids: CATSADRGYRYTF. Drawing the rest from reference TRBV15 and TRBJ1-2, the complete variable domain is DAMVIQNPRYQVTQFGKPVTLSCSQTLNHNVMYWYQQKSSQAPKLLFHYYDKDFNNEADTPDNFQSRRPNTSFCFLDIRSPGLGDTAMYLCATSADRGYRYTFGSGTRLTVV.

This clone showed up just once. The J gene is TRBJ1-1, the V gene TRBV6-5; 9 nucleotides agree with TRBD1. This CDR3 region has 16 residues. The junction had 7 bases not matched to a gene; V was cut back by 1 base and J by 4 bases. Germline CDR1 reads MNHEY; CDR2 reads SVGAGI. The chain's CDR3 is CASSYFGTGRITEAFF. In DNA form, the CDR3 reads TGTGCCAGCAGTTACTTCGGGACAGGGAGGATCACTGAAGCTTTCTTT.

This clone was seen a handful of times. The same CDR3 arises from other DNA sequences in this sample as well. The chain recombines TRBV6-1 with TRBJ2-2, with 8 bases matching TRBD1. The J segment lost 5 bases and the V segment lost 6 bases, leaving 5 bases of the junction unmatched. The CDR3 has 14 amino acids. Germline CDR1 reads MNHNS; CDR2 reads SASEGT. The CDR3 coding sequence is TGTGCCAGCAGCGAGACAGGGGAAACCGGGGAGCTGTTTTTT. Amino acid sequence: CASSETGETGELFF.